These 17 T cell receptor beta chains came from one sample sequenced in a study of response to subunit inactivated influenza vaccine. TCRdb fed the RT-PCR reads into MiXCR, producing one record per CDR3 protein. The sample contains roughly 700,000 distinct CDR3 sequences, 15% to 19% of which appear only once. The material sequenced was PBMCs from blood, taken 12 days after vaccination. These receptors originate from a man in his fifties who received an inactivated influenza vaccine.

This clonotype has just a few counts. CDR3 region: CASSQVQGVYEQYF. Written as DNA, the CDR3 is TGTGCCAGCAGCCAAGTACAGGGGGTGTACGAGCAGTACTTC. This chain links TRBV3-1 with TRBJ2-7; 8 bases are a match to TRBD1. Germline V gene sequence: CDR1 LGHDT, CDR2 YNNKEL (reference sequence). The CDR3 runs 14 residues. J was trimmed by 4 bases and V by 1 base; bases with no gene match: 3.

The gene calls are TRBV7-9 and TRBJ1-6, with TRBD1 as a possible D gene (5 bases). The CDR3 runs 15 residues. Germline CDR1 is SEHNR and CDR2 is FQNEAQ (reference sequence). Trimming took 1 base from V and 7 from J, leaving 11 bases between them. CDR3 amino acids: CASSLGRGENSPLHF. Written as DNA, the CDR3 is TGTGCCAGCAGCTTAGGTCGGGGCGAGAATTCACCCCTCCACTTT.

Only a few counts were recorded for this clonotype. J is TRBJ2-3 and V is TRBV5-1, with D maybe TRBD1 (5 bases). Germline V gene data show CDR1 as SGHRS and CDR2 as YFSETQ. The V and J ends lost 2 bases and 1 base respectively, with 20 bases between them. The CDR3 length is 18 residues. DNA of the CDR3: TGCGCCAGCAGCTTAGGCAGGGATCCTCAGTGGGGCACAGATACGCAGTATTTT. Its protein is CASSLGRDPQWGTDTQYF. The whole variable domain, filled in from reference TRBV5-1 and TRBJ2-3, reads KAGVTQTPRYLIKTRGQQVTLSCSPISGHRSVSWYQQTPGQGLQFLFEYFSETQRNKGNFPGRFSGRQFSNSRSEMNVSTLELGDSALYLCASSLGRDPQWGTDTQYFGPGTRLTVL.

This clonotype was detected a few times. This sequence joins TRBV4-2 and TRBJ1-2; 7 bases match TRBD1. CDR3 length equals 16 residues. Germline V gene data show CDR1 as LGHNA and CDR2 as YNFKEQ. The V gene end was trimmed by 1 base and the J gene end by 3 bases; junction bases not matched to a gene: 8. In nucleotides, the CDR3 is TGTGCCAGCAGCCAAGGGAAGCAGGGGGTCTACTATGGCTACACCTTC. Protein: CASSQGKQGVYYGYTF.

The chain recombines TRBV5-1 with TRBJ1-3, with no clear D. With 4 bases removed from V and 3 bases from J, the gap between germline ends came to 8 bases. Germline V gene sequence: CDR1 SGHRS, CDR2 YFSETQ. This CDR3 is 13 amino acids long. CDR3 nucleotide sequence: TGCGCCAGCAGCACCCCCGGTGGAAACACCATATATTTT. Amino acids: CASSTPGGNTIYF.

The CDR3 here is CSVETVTNYGYTF. CDR3 nucleotides: TGCAGCGTTGAAACAGTAACTAACTATGGCTACACCTTC. The chain is built from TRBV29-1 and TRBJ1-2; no definite D call. The length of the CDR3 is 13 residues. The V gene's germline CDR1 is SQVTM and CDR2 ANQGSEA. Trimming pared 2 bases from V and 0 bases from J, leaving 7 bases between.

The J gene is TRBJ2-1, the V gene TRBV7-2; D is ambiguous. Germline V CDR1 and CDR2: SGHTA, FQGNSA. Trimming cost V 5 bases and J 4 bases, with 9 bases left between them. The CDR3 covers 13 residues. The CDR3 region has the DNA TGTGCCAGCAGCGCAATGAGGTACAATGAGCAGTTCTTC. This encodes CASSAMRYNEQFF.

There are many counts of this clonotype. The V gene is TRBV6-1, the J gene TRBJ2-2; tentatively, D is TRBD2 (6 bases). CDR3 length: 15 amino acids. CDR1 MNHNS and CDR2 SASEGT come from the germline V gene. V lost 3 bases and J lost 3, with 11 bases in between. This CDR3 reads CASSEMGRHTGELFF. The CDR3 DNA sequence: TGTGCCAGCAGTGAGATGGGGAGGCACACCGGGGAGCTGTTTTTT.

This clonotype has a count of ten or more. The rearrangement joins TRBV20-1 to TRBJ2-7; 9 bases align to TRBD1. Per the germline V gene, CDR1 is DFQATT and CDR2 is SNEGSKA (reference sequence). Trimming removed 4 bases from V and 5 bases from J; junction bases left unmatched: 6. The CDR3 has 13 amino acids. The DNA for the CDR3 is TGCAGTGCTACACAGGGGGCGTGGGACGAGCAGTACTTC. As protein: CSATQGAWDEQYF.

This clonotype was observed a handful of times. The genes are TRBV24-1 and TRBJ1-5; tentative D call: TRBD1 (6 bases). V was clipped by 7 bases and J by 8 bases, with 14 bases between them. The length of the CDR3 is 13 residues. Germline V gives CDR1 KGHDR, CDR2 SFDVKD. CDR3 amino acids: CATSGGGGEPQHF. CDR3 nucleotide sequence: TGTGCCACCAGCGGGGGGGGCGGGGAGCCCCAGCATTTT.

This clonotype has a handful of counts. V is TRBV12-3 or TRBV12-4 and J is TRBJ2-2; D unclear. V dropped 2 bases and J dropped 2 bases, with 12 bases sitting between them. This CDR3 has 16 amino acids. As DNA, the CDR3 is TGTGCCAGCAGTTTACGGCTCGAAGGTAACACCGGGGAGCTGTTTTTT. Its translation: CASSLRLEGNTGELFF.

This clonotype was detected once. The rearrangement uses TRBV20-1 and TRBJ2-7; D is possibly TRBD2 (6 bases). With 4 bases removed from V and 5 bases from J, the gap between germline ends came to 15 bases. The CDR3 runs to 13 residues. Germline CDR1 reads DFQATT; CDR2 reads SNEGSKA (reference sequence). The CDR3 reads CSANTGEVHEQYF. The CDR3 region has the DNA TGCAGTGCTAACACGGGAGAGGTCCACGAGCAGTACTTC.

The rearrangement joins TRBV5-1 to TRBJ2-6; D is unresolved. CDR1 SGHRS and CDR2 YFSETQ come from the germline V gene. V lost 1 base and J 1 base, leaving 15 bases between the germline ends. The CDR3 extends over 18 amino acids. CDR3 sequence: CASSLSESSRSGANVLTF. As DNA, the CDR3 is TGCGCCAGCAGCTTGTCCGAATCAAGTAGATCTGGGGCCAACGTCCTGACTTTC. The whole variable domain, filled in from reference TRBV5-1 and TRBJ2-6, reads KAGVTQTPRYLIKTRGQQVTLSCSPISGHRSVSWYQQTPGQGLQFLFEYFSETQRNKGNFPGRFSGRQFSNSRSEMNVSTLELGDSALYLCASSLSESSRSGANVLTFGAGSRLTVL.

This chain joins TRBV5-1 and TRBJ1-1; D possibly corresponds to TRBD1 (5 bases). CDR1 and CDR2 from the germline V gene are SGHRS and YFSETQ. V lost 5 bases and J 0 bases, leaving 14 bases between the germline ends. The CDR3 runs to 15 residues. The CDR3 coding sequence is TGCGCCAGCAGGCCTTCTCCGGGACTGAACACTGAAGCTTTCTTT. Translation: CASRPSPGLNTEAFF.

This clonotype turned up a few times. The CDR3 is CAIRPTSGGANEQFF. For the CDR3, the DNA is TGTGCCATCAGACCGACTAGCGGGGGGGCCAATGAGCAGTTCTTC. The chain employs TRBV10-3 and TRBJ2-1; 14 nucleotides agree with TRBD2. CDR3 length: 15 amino acids. V lost 6 bases, J lost 6 bases, and 4 bases stayed unmatched. CDR1 ENHRY and CDR2 SYGVKD come from the germline V gene.

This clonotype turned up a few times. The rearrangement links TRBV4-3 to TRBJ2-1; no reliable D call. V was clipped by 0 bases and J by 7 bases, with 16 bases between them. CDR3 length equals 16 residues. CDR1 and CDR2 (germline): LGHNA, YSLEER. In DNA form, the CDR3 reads TGCGCCAGCAGCCAAGAAGGCGGTCCCCGTACGAATGAGCAGTTCTTC. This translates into CASSQEGGPRTNEQFF.

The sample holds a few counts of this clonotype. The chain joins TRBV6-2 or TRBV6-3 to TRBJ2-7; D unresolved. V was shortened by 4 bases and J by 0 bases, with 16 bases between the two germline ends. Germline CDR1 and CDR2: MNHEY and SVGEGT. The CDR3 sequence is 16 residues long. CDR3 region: CASSFQPAFSSYEQYF. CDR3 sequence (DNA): TGTGCCAGCAGTTTCCAACCAGCCTTCAGCTCCTACGAGCAGTACTTC.